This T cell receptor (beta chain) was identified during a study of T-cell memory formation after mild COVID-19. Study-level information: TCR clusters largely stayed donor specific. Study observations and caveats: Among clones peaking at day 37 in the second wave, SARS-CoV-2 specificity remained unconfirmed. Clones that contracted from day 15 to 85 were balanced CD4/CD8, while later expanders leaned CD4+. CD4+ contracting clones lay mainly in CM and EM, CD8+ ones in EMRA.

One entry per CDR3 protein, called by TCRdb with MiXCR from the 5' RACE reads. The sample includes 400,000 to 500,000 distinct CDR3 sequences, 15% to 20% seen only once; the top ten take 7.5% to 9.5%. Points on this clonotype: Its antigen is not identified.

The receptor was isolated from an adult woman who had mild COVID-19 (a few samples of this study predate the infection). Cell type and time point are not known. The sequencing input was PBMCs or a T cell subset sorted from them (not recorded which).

The chain's CDR3 is CASSYRLAGGPLDEQFF. DNA for the CDR3: TGTGCCAGCAGTTACCGACTAGCGGGAGGGCCATTGGATGAGCAGTTCTTC. The rearrangement links TRBV6-2 or TRBV6-3 to TRBJ2-1; 14 bases match TRBD2. Unmatched junction bases numbered 8, after V lost 2 bases and J lost 8 bases. Germline loops: CDR1 MNHEY, CDR2 SVGEGT. This CDR3 region has 17 residues.